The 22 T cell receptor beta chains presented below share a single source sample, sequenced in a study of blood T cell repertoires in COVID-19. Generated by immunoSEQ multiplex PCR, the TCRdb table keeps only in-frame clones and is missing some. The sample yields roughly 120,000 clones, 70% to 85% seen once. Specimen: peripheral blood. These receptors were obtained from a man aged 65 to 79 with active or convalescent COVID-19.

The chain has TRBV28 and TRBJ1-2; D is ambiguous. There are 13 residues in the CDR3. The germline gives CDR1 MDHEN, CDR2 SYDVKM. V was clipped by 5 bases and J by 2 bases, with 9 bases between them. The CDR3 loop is CASSPESNYGYTF. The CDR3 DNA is TGTGCCAGCAGTCCCGAGAGCAACTATGGCTACACCTTC.

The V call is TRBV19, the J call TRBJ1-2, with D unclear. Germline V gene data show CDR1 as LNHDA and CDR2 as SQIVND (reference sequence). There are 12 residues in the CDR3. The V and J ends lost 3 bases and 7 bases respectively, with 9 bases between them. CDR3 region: CASSIQEAGYTF. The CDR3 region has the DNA TGTGCCAGTAGTATTCAGGAGGCTGGCTACACCTTC.

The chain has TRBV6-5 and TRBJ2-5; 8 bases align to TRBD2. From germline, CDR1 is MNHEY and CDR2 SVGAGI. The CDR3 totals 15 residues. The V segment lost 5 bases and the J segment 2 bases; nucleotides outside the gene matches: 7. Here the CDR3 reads CASSPGLGIQETQYF. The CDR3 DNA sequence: TGTGCCAGCAGTCCGGGACTAGGTATTCAAGAGACCCAGTACTTC.

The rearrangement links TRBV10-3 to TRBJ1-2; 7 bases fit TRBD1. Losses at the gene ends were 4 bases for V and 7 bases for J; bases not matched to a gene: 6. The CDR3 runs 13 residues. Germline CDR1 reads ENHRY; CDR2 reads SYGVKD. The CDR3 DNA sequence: TGTGCCATCAGTGTTGAGGGGGCGCGTGGCTACACCTTC. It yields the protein CAISVEGARGYTF.

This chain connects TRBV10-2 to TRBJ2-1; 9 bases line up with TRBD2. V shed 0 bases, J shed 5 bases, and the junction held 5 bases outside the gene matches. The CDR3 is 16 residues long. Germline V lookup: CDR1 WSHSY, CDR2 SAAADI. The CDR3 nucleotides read TGCGCCAGCAGTGAGTCGACCCTAGCGGGAAACAATGAGCAGTTCTTC. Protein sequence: CASSESTLAGNNEQFF.

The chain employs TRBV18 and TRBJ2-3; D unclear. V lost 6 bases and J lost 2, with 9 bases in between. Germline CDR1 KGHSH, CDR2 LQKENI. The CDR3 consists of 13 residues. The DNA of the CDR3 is TGTGCCAGCTCCCTAATGATCACAGATACGCAGTATTTT. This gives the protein CASSLMITDTQYF. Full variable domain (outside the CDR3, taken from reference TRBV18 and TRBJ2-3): NAGVMQNPRHLVRRRGQEARLRCSPMKGHSHVYWYRQLPEEGLKFMVYLQKENIIDESGMPKERFSAEFPKEGPSILRIQQVVRGDSAAYFCASSLMITDTQYFGPGTRLTVL.

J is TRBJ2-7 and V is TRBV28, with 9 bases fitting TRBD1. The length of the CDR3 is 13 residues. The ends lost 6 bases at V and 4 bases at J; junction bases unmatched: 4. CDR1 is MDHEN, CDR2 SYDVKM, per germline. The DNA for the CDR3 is TGTGCCAGCAGCACAGGGGGCGCATACGAGCAGTACTTC. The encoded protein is CASSTGGAYEQYF.

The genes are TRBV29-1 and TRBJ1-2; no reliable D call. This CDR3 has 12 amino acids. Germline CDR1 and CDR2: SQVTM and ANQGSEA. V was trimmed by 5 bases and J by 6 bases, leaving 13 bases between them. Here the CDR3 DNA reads TGCAGCGTTACCCATAGTCTCGATGGCTACACCTTC. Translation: CSVTHSLDGYTF.

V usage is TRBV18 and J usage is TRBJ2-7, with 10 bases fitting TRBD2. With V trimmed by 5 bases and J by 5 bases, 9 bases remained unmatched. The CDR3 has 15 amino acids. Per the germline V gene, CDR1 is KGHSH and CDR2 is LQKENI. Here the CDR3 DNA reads TGTGCCAGCTCAGAGGGGCTAGCGGGAGAAAACGAGCAGTACTTC. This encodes CASSEGLAGENEQYF.

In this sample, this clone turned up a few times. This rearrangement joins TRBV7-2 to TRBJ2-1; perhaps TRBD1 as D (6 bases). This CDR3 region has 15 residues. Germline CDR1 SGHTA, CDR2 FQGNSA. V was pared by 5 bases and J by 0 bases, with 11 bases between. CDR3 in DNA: TGTGCCAGCAGCCGGGACACGAGCTCCTACAATGAGCAGTTCTTC. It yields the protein CASSRDTSSYNEQFF.

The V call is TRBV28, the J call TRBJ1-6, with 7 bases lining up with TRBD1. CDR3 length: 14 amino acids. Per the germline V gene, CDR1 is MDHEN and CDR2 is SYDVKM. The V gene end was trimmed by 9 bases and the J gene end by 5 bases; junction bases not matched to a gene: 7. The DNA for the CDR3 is TGTGCCAGTACACAAGGGACAGATAATTCACCCCTCCACTTT. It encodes CASTQGTDNSPLHF. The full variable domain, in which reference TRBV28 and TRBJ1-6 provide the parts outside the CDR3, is DVKVTQSSRYLVKRTGEKVFLECVQDMDHENMFWYRQDPGLGLRLIYFSYDVKMKEKGDIPEGYSVSREKKERFSLILESASTNQTSMYLCASTQGTDNSPLHFGNGTRLTVT.

Here the CDR3 reads CASSDGGGLTEAFF. For the CDR3, the DNA is TGTGCCAGCAGTGACGGAGGGGGCCTTACTGAAGCTTTCTTT. The V gene is TRBV6-1, the J gene TRBJ1-1, with 7 positions matching TRBD1. CDR1 and CDR2 (germline): MNHNS, SASEGT. The CDR3 is 14 residues long. Trimming took 3 bases from V and 5 from J; bases not matched to a gene: 6.

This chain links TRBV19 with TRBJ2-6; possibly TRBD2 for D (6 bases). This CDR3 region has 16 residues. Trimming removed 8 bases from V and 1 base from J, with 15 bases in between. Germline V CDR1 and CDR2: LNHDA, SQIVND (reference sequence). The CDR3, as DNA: TGTGCCAGTGGACCACGTGGAGGGTCTGGGGCCAACGTCCTGACTTTC. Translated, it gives CASGPRGGSGANVLTF. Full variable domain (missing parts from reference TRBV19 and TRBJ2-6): DGGITQSPKYLFRKEGQNVTLSCEQNLNHDAMYWYRQDPGQGLRLIYYSQIVNDFQKGDIAEGYSVSREKKESFPLTVTSAQKNPTAFYLCASGPRGGSGANVLTFGAGSRLTVL.

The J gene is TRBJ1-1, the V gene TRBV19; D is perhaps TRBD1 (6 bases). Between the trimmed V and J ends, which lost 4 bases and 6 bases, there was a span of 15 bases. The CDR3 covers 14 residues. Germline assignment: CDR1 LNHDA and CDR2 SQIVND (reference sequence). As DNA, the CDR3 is TGTGCCAGTAGTACAAGGGACACAGGCGCTGAAGCTTTCTTT. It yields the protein CASSTRDTGAEAFF.

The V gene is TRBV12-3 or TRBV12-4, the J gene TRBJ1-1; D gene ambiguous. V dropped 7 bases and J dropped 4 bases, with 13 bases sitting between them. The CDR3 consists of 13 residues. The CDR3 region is CASIREGSTEAFF. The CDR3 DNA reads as TGTGCCAGCATCCGGGAGGGAAGCACTGAAGCTTTCTTT.

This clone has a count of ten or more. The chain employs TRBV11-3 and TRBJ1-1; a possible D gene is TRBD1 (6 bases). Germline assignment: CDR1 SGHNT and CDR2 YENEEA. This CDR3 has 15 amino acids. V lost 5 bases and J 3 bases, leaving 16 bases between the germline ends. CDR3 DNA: TGTGCCAGCAGCCCGCGTCGTAACAGGGACACTGAAGCTTTCTTT. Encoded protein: CASSPRRNRDTEAFF.

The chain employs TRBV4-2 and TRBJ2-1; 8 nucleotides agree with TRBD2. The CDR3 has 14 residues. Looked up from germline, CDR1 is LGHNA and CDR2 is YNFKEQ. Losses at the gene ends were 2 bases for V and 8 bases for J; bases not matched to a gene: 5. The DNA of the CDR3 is TGTGCCAGCAGCCAAACTAGCGGTGGGTATGAGCAGTTCTTC. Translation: CASSQTSGGYEQFF.

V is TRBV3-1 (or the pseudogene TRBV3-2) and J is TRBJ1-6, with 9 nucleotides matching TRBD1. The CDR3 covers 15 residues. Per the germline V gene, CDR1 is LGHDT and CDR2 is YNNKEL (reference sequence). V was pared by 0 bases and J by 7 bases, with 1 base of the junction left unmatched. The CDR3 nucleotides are TGTGCCAGCAGCCAAGAAGGACAGGGGAATTCACCCCTCCACTTT. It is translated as CASSQEGQGNSPLHF.

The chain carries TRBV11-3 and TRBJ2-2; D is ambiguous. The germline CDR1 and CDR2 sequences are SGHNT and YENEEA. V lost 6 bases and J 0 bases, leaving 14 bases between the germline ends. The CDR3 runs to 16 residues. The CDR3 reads CASSFRVAPNTGELFF. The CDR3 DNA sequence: TGTGCCAGCAGTTTTCGTGTGGCCCCGAACACCGGGGAGCTGTTTTTT.

CDR3 sequence: CASTEGAFTYEQYF. The CDR3 DNA follows: TGTGCCAGCACCGAGGGGGCGTTTACCTACGAGCAGTACTTC. This sequence joins TRBV2 and TRBJ2-7; 7 bases line up with TRBD1. V trimming: 7 bases; J trimming: 2 bases; junction bases outside the gene matches: 8. CDR3 size: 14 residues. Per germline, CDR1 SNHLY and CDR2 FYNNEI.

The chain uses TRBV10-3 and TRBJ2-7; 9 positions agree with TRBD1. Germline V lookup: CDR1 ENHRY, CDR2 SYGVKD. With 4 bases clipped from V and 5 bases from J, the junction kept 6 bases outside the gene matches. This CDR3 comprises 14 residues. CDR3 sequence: CAISVGTGNHEQYF. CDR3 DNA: TGTGCCATCAGTGTTGGGACAGGGAACCACGAGCAGTACTTC.

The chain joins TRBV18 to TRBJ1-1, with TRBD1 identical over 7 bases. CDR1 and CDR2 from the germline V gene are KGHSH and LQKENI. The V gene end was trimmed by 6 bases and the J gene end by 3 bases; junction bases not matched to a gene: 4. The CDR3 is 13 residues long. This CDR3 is CASSRGGDTEAFF. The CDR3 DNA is TGTGCCAGCTCGAGAGGGGGCGACACTGAAGCTTTCTTT.